This TCR beta chain was obtained from a study of blood T cell repertoires in COVID-19. Study background: The samples span acute and convalescent COVID-19 from the United States, Italy and Spain.

This clone was seen a single time. Data came from immunoSEQ multiplex PCR; TCRdb stores just in-frame clones and leaves some out. The data hold over 150,000 clones, with 90% observed a single time. The source material was peripheral blood. This clonotype was obtained from a man aged 50 to 59 with acute or convalescent COVID-19.

In DNA, the CDR3 is TGTGCCAGCAGCGGAGTAGGTACGCAGTATTTT. It encodes CASSGVGTQYF. The chain recombines TRBV5-6 with TRBJ2-3; D gene ambiguous. The germline gives CDR1 SGHDT, CDR2 YYEEEE. The CDR3 has 11 residues. V was cut by 4 bases and J by 8 bases, with 8 bases left in between.